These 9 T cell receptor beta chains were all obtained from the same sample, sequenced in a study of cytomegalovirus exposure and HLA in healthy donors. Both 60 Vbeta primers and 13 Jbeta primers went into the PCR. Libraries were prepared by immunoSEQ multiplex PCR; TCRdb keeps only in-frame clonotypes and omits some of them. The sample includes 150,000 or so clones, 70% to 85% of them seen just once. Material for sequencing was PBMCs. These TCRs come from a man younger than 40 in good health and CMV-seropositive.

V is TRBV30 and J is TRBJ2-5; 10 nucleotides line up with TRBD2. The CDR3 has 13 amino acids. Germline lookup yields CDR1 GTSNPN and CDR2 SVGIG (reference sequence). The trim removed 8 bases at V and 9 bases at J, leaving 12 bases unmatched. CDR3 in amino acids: CAAGTSVQGAQYF. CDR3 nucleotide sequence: TGTGCCGCCGGGACTAGCGTTCAAGGGGCCCAGTACTTC. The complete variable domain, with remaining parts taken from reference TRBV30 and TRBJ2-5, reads SQTIHQWPATLVQPVGSPLSLECTVEGTSNPNLYWYRQAAGRGLQLLFYSVGIGQISSEVPQNLSASRPQDRQFILSSKKLLLSDSGFYLCAAGTSVQGAQYFGPGTRLLVL.

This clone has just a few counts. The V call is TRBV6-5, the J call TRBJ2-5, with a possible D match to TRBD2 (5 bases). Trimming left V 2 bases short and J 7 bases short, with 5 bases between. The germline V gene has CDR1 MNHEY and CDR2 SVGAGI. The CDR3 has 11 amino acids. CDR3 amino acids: CASSYEGTQYF. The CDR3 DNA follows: TGTGCCAGCAGTTACGAGGGGACCCAGTACTTC.

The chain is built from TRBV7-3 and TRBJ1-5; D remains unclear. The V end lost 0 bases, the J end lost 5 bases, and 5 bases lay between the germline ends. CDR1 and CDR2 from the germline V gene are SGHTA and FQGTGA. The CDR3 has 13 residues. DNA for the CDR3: TGTGCCAGCAGCTTAACGGGAGATCAGCCCCAGCATTTT. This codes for CASSLTGDQPQHF.

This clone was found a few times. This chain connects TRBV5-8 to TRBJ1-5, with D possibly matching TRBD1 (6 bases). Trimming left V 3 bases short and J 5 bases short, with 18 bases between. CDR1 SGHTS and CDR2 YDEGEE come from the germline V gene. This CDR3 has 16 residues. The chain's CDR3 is CASSSPRAGVYQPQHF. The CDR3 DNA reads TGTGCCAGCAGCTCGCCTAGGGCAGGGGTGTATCAGCCCCAGCATTTT.

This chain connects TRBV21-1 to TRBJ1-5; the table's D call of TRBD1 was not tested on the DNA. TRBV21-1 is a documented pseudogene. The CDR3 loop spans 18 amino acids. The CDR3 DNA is TGTGCCAGCAGCAAAGTTCGCGACAGGGGGCGCCGGCATCAGCCCCAGCATTTT. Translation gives CASSKVRDRGRRHQPQHF.

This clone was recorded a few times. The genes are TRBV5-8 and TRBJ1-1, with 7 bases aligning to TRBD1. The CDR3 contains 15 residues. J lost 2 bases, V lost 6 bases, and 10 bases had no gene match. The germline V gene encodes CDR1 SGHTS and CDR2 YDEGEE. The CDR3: CASKRSGTVNTEAFF. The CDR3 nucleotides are TGTGCCAGCAAAAGATCCGGGACAGTAAACACTGAAGCTTTCTTT.

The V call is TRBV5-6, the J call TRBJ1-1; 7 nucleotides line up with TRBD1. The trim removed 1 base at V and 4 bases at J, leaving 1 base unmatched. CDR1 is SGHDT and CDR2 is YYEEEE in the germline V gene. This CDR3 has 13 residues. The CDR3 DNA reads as TGTGCCAGCAGCTTGCAGGGGGGCACTGAAGCTTTCTTT. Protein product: CASSLQGGTEAFF. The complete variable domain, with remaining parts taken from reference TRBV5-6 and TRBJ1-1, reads DAGVTQSPTHLIKTRGQQVTLRCSPKSGHDTVSWYQQALGQGPQFIFQYYEEEERQRGNFPDRFSGHQFPNYSSELNVNALLLGDSALYLCASSLQGGTEAFFGQGTRLTVV.

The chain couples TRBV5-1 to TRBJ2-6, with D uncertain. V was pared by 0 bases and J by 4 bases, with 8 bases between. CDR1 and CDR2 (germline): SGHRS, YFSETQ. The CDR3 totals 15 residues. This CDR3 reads CASSLASSGANVLTF. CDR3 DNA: TGCGCCAGCAGCTTGGCCAGTTCCGGGGCCAACGTCCTGACTTTC.

Here the CDR3 DNA reads TGTGCCTTGGGAGGGAGGACCGGGGAGCTGTTTTTT. Translating it yields CALGGRTGELFF. J is TRBJ2-2 and V is TRBV28; 7 bases match TRBD2. Trimming removed 11 bases from V and 5 bases from J; junction bases left unmatched: 5. The CDR3 loop spans 12 amino acids. In germline, CDR1 is MDHEN, CDR2 SYDVKM.